This T cell receptor beta chain derives from a study of cytomegalovirus exposure and HLA in healthy donors (dated by TCRdb to about 2017). In the study overall: An earlier analysis of fewer than 750 of the donors reported roughly 300 Gb of sequence data and 117 million unique TCR beta sequences obtained from roughly 170 million T cells. Approximately 300 gigabases of sequencing data and approximately 80 million unique TCR sequences were included in an early release covering over 600 HLA-typed donors. Of the roughly 420 genotyped donors, approximately 80% were placed in the genetic ancestry cluster associated with self-reported Caucasian donors. The study aimed to test whether signatures of past pathogen exposure could be identified by cataloging public T cell receptors. Using immunosequencing, the study profiled T cell repertoires from 666 subjects and related those repertoires to cytomegalovirus serostatus. In addition to the first cohort of several hundred subjects, a separate validation cohort of 120 different subjects was used. To predict cytomegalovirus infection status, the study combined high-throughput TCR immunosequencing, statistical association of individual TCRs with disease status, and machine learning. A later analysis re-analyzed previously published TCR beta repertoires from 550 to 700 donors and added high-resolution HLA genotyping to study TCR occurrence patterns. In the later analysis, no new phenotypic data were used to find candidate immune exposures; instead, reliance was placed on TCR beta sequences and their occurrence across donors. In an earlier analysis of a few hundred of the donors, high-throughput TCR beta sequencing was used to judge whether each TCR beta V gene segment behaved as functional or pseudogenic. Donor age, sex, ethnicity and CMV serostatus were collected together with the repertoire data. A later genetic analysis took genome-wide SNP genotypes for about 55% of the 666 donors and used that subset as a discovery cohort. All discovery cohort repertoires had been generated using a single sequencing platform. Both class I and class II loci were covered by HLA typing, at four-digit resolution. Typing coverage varied by locus: roughly 629-630 donors for A, B, C, DRB1 and DQB1; approximately 560 for DQA1; about 590 for DPA1; fewer than 480 for DPB1. About five DR-DQ haplotypes were handled as single units for association and clustering because linkage in the cohort was strong. Across approximately 400 genotyped donors of the cohort, an average of approximately 200,000 unique TCR beta nucleotide sequences per donor were sequenced, and 15% to 20% of those sequences were non-productive.

What the study reported, not specific to this receptor: Linkage disequilibrium might explain the correlated functional status among segregating V segments, but an unknown experimental factor could not be excluded. Specific HLA alleles were associated with over 15,000 TCR beta sequences at a false discovery rate of 0.05 in a later analysis. Presence/absence analyses assumed roughly uniform sequencing depth across donors, an assumption that may not hold. The earlier analysis of some 540 of the donors excluded about 16 rarely observed V segments, including chromosome 9 orphons, because counts were too low. Most CMV-associated TCR beta chains appeared to be HLA-restricted in a later analysis, and the HLA associations seemed to be driven largely by CMV exposure. Most TCR sequences were seen in very few donors, while some public TCRs were found in many individuals. When HLA alleles, especially DR and DQ, strongly co-occurred, attributing TCR associations to individual alleles was difficult. A later analysis reported that several top co-occurrence clusters appeared linked to parvovirus B19, influenza, CMV and Epstein-Barr virus. In a later genetic analysis, a missense DCLRE1C variant was associated with V-gene and J-gene trimming of TCR beta chains, and the association was replicated in an independent cohort. A cluster of highly shared sequence variants was judged likely to represent a technical artifact of the sequencing pipeline. According to a later genetic analysis, donors in an Asian-associated ancestry cluster had fewer N-insertions in productive TCRs than the approximately 650-donor mean. In an earlier analysis of around 600 of the donors, most TCR beta V segments appeared in productive rearrangements about 87% or about 30% of the time, broadly matching IMGT annotations. HLA typing was unavailable for some donors at each locus, so association tests used only the typed subset. In a later analysis, HLA-associated TCR beta chains showed more clonal expansion and lower generation probabilities than non-associated chains that were equally common. A later analysis found that TCR association rates varied across HLA loci, with DRB1 alleles showing the most associated TCRs and HLA-C alleles the fewest. The study listed 150 to 200 TCR beta chains as associated with cytomegalovirus. The only immune exposure information available for the cohort was CMV serostatus. In vitro tests confirmed that a few of the cytomegalovirus-associated TCR beta chains recognize cytomegalovirus antigens. In this cohort, only TCR beta chains were sequenced, and detectable features were limited by the absence of alpha or paired-chain data. Some IMGT-functional V segments, including TRBV6-2 and TRBV6-3, could not be distinguished by the 87-base-pair reads and were therefore excluded. The classifier was reported to diagnose cytomegalovirus status with high specificity and sensitivity in both the original and validation cohorts. The authors suggested that the approach could potentially be extended to other disease states and immunological phenotypes. A further reported finding was that TCR beta sequences accurately predicted the HLA-A and HLA-B alleles for most subjects in the first cohort.

To note about this clone: Its binding antigen is unknown. No base-level quality is on record; no much larger clone is a single base apart.

Receptor libraries were prepared by the immunoSEQ multiplex PCR assay. For the multiplex PCR, a mixture combining 60 forward primers for TCR Vbeta segments and 13 reverse primers for TCR Jbeta segments was used. Amplification of the CDR3 region of rearranged TCR beta genes was performed with a multiplex PCR assay on genomic DNA. On the Illumina HiSeq System, the amplified TCR beta libraries were sequenced as 87-base-pair reads. From the authors' description of their analysis: Across the 666 repertoires, a later analysis counted roughly 77 million unique TCR beta chains, approximately 12 million of which were shared by at least two donors. Raw reads were error-corrected and collapsed into unique sequences with a nearest-neighbor algorithm that merged closely related sequences to remove PCR and sequencing errors. V, D and J gene segments were assigned by aligning CDR3 sequences to IMGT reference sequences. For a sequence to be retained, at least a six-nucleotide match to both a V gene segment and a J gene segment was required. Rearrangements were called productive when the CDR3 lacked stop codons and stayed in frame with V and J; all others were non-productive. Following IMGT convention, CDR3 was defined as the stretch from the second conserved V-encoded cysteine to the conserved J-encoded phenylalanine. In an earlier analysis of more than 550 of the donors, sequences lacking an unambiguous match to a single V gene segment were excluded. An earlier analysis of 550 to 650 of the donors classified V segments as functional when productive rearrangements were above 56.7% and as segregating when the standard deviation between donors was above 5%. A statistical classification framework was built to diagnose cytomegalovirus status from the catalog of TCR beta chain sequences. In a later analysis, TCR nucleotide sequences were compared against IMGT/GENE-DB human TR gene sequences so that V and J genes could be assigned. A later analysis assigned CDR3 sequences and most-parsimonious VDJ recombination scenarios with the TCRdist pipeline. In a later analysis, every TCR beta chain was defined by the combination of its CDR3 amino acid sequence and its V-gene family, and reads without a unique V-gene family were dropped. In a later analysis, 500 to 650 highly shared, low-generation-probability nucleotide sequences were removed to address suspected cross-contamination and a sequencing artifact. In a later analysis, a clonal expansion index was calculated for each public chain from normalized within-repertoire ranks of inferred template counts. Generation probabilities in a later analysis came from a VDJ recombination model fitted to out-of-frame rearrangements, and those results were checked against IGoR. A later analysis scored TCR-TCR, TCR-HLA and TCR-CMV co-occurrence with hypergeometric tests, applying a repertoire-size bias correction to TCR pairs. To estimate false discovery rates, a later analysis permuted the HLA or CMV assignments 20 times. In a later analysis, co-occurring TCRs were grouped with DBSCAN, and TCRdist sequence similarity was added when clustering was performed within HLA-allele-positive subsets. Repertoires with fewer than 30,000 or more than 120,000 public chains were left out of co-occurrence clustering, as were a handful of repertoires with anomalous nucleotide sharing. TCRdb carries this immuneACCESS record with in-frame sequences only. Its versions omit some clonotypes, under half of them owing to an unresolved V gene in the studies checked, with the rest unexplained. V, J and clone size reflect that table, while D and trimming were determined from the DNA. The sample includes some 140,000 clones, with 75% to 80% observed a single time. The ten largest account for approximately 1.1% of the sample.

Counted from cysteine to phenylalanine, this CDR3 has 14 amino acids. Only the CDR3 region is kept as DNA, spanning 42 bases read in frame from base 1. V ends up 5 bases short and J 9 bases short, with an unmatched junction base count of 8. The germline V gene (reference sequence) specifies SGHNT as CDR1 and YYREEE as CDR2. The cohort comprised more than 550 healthy bone marrow donors. At the time of sampling, all cohort members were nominally healthy, though unrecorded immune exposures were likely present. The donor was CMV seronegative and belonged to the group of around 350 seronegative cohort members. Every donor gave a peripheral blood sample, and the peripheral blood mononuclear cells from that sample were used for TCR beta sequencing. Genomic DNA extraction from the blood cell samples was performed with the Qiagen DNeasy Blood Extraction Kit.

This receptor chain uses TRBV5-4 and TRBJ1-6, and 7 junction bases match TRBD1. The origin of this receptor is a male donor in good health and CMV-seronegative. The sample consisted of PBMCs. Read as DNA, the sequence is TGTGCCAGCAGTTTACAGGGGTTCGGTTCACCCCTCCACTTT. Translated, this gives CASSLQGFGSPLHF.